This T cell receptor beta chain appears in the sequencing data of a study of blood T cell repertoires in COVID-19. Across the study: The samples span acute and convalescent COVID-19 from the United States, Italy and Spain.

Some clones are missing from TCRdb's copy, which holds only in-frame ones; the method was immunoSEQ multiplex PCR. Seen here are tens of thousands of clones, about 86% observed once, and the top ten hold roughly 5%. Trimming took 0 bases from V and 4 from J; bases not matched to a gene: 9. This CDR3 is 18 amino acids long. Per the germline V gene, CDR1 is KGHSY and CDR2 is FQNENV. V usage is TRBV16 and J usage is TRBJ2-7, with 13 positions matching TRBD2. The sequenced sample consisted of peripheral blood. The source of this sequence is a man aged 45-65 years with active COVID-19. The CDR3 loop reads CASSQSGTSGIPGYEQYF. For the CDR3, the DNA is TGTGCCAGCAGCCAATCCGGGACTAGCGGGATCCCGGGGTACGAGCAGTACTTC.